Presented here are 32 T cell receptor beta chains from one specimen sequenced in a study of shared clonotypes between healthy human individuals. Assay used: immunoSEQ multiplex PCR; TCRdb lists only in-frame clones, some missing. The sample holds roughly 510,000 clones, about three quarters seen once. What was sequenced was PBMCs. The origin of the receptors is a woman between 35 and 50 years old in good health. Some clones in this sample may be carry-over from other donors' samples.

The rearrangement joins TRBV5-1 to TRBJ1-2; 11 nucleotides align to TRBD1. The CDR3 loop spans 17 amino acids. J lost 4 bases, V lost 0 bases, and 8 bases had no gene match. Germline V gene lookup returns CDR1 SGHRS and CDR2 YFSETQ. CDR3 residues: CASSLDGQGARVYGYTF. CDR3 nucleotide sequence: TGCGCCAGCAGCTTGGACGGACAGGGGGCGCGGGTCTATGGCTACACCTTC.

The gene calls are TRBV7-9 and TRBJ2-7, with TRBD1 as a possible D gene (5 bases). CDR3 length: 15 residues. Looked up from germline, CDR1 is SEHNR and CDR2 is FQNEAQ (reference sequence). The V end was cut by 5 bases, the J end by 6 bases, with 20 bases between. The CDR3 spells CASSGQGGRSSEQYF. The CDR3 nucleotides are TGTGCCAGCAGCGGGCAGGGTGGCCGGTCGTCCGAGCAGTACTTC.

The chain has TRBV30 and TRBJ1-1, with D possibly being TRBD1 (5 bases). Trimming removed 2 bases at V and 5 bases at J, with 18 bases between. Per the germline V gene, CDR1 is GTSNPN and CDR2 is SVGIG (reference sequence). The CDR3 has 15 residues. The CDR3 nucleotides read TGTGCCTGGAGTATGGGGCTCAATTACGGGACTGAAGCTTTCTTT. Translating gives CAWSMGLNYGTEAFF.

The J gene is TRBJ2-1, the V gene TRBV2; possibly TRBD2 for D (5 bases). Germline-derived CDR1 and CDR2 are SNHLY and FYNNEI. Trimming removed 6 bases from V and 2 bases from J, with 17 bases in between. This CDR3 is 16 amino acids long. This chain's CDR3 is CASSPGPGFTYNEQFF. CDR3 sequence (DNA): TGTGCCAGCAGCCCTGGTCCGGGGTTCACCTACAATGAGCAGTTCTTC.

This clone was seen a few times. The J gene is TRBJ2-7, the V gene TRBV6-1; the match to TRBD2 covers 8 bases. With V trimmed by 1 base and J by 5 bases, 13 bases remained unmatched. The CDR3 extends over 17 amino acids. Germline CDR1 reads MNHNS; CDR2 reads SASEGT. This chain's CDR3 is CASSEVLAGGKLDEQYF. The CDR3 nucleotides are TGTGCCAGCAGTGAAGTGTTGGCGGGGGGTAAATTGGACGAGCAGTACTTC.

This chain connects TRBV7-2 to TRBJ1-4; possibly TRBD1 for D (5 bases). The V gene's germline CDR1 is SGHTA and CDR2 FQGNSA. V was pared by 4 bases and J by 2 bases, with 8 bases between. The CDR3 is made up of 14 amino acids. CDR3 residues: CASSSRGTNEKLFF. CDR3 DNA sequence: TGTGCCAGCAGCTCCCGGGGGACTAATGAAAAACTGTTTTTT.

The gene calls are TRBV11-2 and TRBJ1-3, with D unresolved. The germline V gene has CDR1 SGHAT and CDR2 FQNNGV. The V and J ends lost 0 bases and 2 bases respectively, with 11 bases between them. CDR3 length: 16 residues. The CDR3 reads CASSLEPTITGNTIYF. The DNA of the CDR3 is TGTGCCAGCAGCTTAGAACCGACAATAACTGGAAACACCATATATTTT.

CDR3 amino acids: CASSPGITYEQYF. CDR3 nucleotides: TGTGCCAGCAGTCCCGGGATCACCTACGAGCAGTACTTC. The chain combines TRBV6-5 with TRBJ2-7; a weak D match, TRBD2 (5 bases). Per the germline V gene, CDR1 is MNHEY and CDR2 is SVGAGI. V gave up 5 bases and J gave up 2 bases, with 10 bases separating them. The CDR3 length is 13 residues.

This clone was recorded only once. This rearrangement joins TRBV21-1 to TRBJ1-2. TRBV21-1 is a pseudogene. The CDR3 spans 17 residues. This CDR3 reads CASSSRGGRRRKYGYTF. DNA of the CDR3: TGTGCCAGCAGCTCACGTGGGGGGCGGAGGAGGAAATATGGCTACACCTTC.

This sequence joins TRBV18 and TRBJ2-7; D may be TRBD1 (6 bases). Germline CDR1 and CDR2: KGHSH and LQKENI. The CDR3 spans 15 residues. V was pared by 1 base and J by 5 bases, with 15 bases between. Written as DNA, the CDR3 is TGTGCCAGCTCACCACTCCCAGGGGCAGTCGACGAGCAGTACTTC. The encoded protein is CASSPLPGAVDEQYF.

The chain links TRBV11-2 to TRBJ2-1; D remains ambiguous. Germline V CDR1 and CDR2: SGHAT, FQNNGV. The CDR3 has 12 residues. Trimming took 1 base from V and 16 from J, leaving 14 bases between them. The CDR3 DNA sequence: TGTGCCAGCAGCTTAGCCCCCGCAAGTCCCTTCTTC. Encoded protein: CASSLAPASPFF.

This chain uses TRBV18 with TRBJ2-1; D may be TRBD1 (5 bases). Germline-derived CDR1 and CDR2 are KGHSH and LQKENI. The CDR3 consists of 15 residues. The V end was cut by 0 bases, the J end by 7 bases, with 13 bases between. CDR3 DNA sequence: TGTGCCAGCTCACCACCGCCAGGGTCCTGGAATGAGCAGTTCTTC. Amino acids: CASSPPPGSWNEQFF.

The chain has TRBV5-1 and TRBJ2-2; 13 bases fit TRBD2. The V and J ends lost 6 bases and 1 base, in that order; junction bases with no gene match: 3. Germline loops: CDR1 SGHRS, CDR2 YFSETQ. The length of the CDR3 is 16 residues. CDR3 amino acids: CASTRLAGGNTGELFF. CDR3 nucleotide sequence: TGCGCCAGCACCCGACTAGCGGGAGGGAACACCGGGGAGCTGTTTTTT.

On this clone itself: This sample also contains other DNA sequences that code for the same CDR3. J is TRBJ2-3 and V is TRBV6-4; perhaps D is TRBD1 or TRBD2 (7 bases each). The V and J ends lost 4 bases and 3 bases respectively, with 11 bases between them. This CDR3 region has 14 residues. Germline CDR1 is MRHNA and CDR2 is SNTAGT. The CDR3, as DNA: TGTGCCAGCAGTGTGCAGGGGGGGACAGATACGCAGTATTTT. As protein: CASSVQGGTDTQYF.

This sequence joins TRBV11-2 and TRBJ2-7; no clear D gene. The CDR3 is made up of 13 amino acids. The V and J ends lost 0 bases and 2 bases respectively, with 5 bases between them. Germline V lookup: CDR1 SGHAT, CDR2 FQNNGV. Here the CDR3 reads CASSLDPTYEQYF. DNA for the CDR3: TGTGCCAGCAGCTTAGATCCGACCTACGAGCAGTACTTC.

This chain uses TRBV6-1 with TRBJ1-1, with D possibly matching TRBD1 (5 bases). V lost 8 bases and J 4 bases, leaving 8 bases between the germline ends. This CDR3 comprises 11 residues. Germline CDR1 and CDR2: MNHNS and SASEGT. The CDR3 region is CASVQGTEAFF. CDR3 bases: TGTGCCAGCGTCCAGGGCACTGAAGCTTTCTTT.

This clone has only a few counts. CDR3 region: CASSFGTGTNYGYTF. For the CDR3, the DNA is TGCGCCAGCAGCTTCGGGACAGGGACTAACTATGGCTACACCTTC. V gene TRBV5-1 combines with J gene TRBJ1-2; 9 bases map to TRBD1. V lost 2 bases, J lost 0 bases, and 2 bases stayed unmatched. CDR1 and CDR2 from the germline V gene are SGHRS and YFSETQ. The CDR3 is 15 residues long.

The chain combines TRBV29-1 with TRBJ2-2; D perhaps matches TRBD1 (6 bases). CDR3 size: 14 residues. Looked up from germline, CDR1 is SQVTM and CDR2 is ANQGSEA. V lost 5 bases to trimming and J lost 2 bases, with 12 bases between them. CDR3 in DNA: TGCAGCGTTAAAGGGACAACTAACACCGGGGAGCTGTTTTTT. Protein: CSVKGTTNTGELFF.

The chain combines TRBV20-1 with TRBJ2-2, with a possible D match to TRBD2 (5 bases). Trimming removed 3 bases at V and 6 bases at J, with 5 bases between. Germline loops: CDR1 DFQATT, CDR2 SNEGSKA (reference sequence). CDR3 length equals 11 residues. Here the CDR3 DNA reads TGCAGTGCTAGGGGAGCCGGGGAGCTGTTTTTT. The encoded protein is CSARGAGELFF.

This clone was observed once. The V and J genes are TRBV11-2 and TRBJ2-5; possibly TRBD2 for D (6 bases). This CDR3 spans 13 amino acids. CDR1 and CDR2 (germline): SGHAT, FQNNGV. With 2 bases removed from V and 2 bases from J, the gap between germline ends came to 6 bases. For the CDR3, the DNA is TGTGCCAGCAGCTTACTAGCGCAAGAGACCCAGTACTTC. This gives the protein CASSLLAQETQYF.

A single count supports this clone. The chain employs TRBV5-1 and TRBJ2-3; the D gene is possibly TRBD2 (5 bases). Trimming took 4 bases from V and 1 from J, leaving 7 bases between them. Germline CDR1 SGHRS, CDR2 YFSETQ. CDR3 size: 13 residues. In DNA, the CDR3 is TGCGCCAGCAGCGCCGGGGGCACAGATACGCAGTATTTT. This gives the protein CASSAGGTDTQYF.

V gene TRBV5-1 combines with J gene TRBJ2-2; D not resolved. This CDR3 is 15 amino acids long. V was shortened by 4 bases and J by 3 bases, with 13 bases between the two germline ends. Germline CDR1 reads SGHRS; CDR2 reads YFSETQ. In nucleotides, the CDR3 is TGCGCCAGCAGCGTCACGGGCGCGGACACCGGGGAGCTGTTTTTT. The encoded protein is CASSVTGADTGELFF.

The chain carries TRBV28 and TRBJ2-7; TRBD2 matches 9 bases. The germline V gene has CDR1 MDHEN and CDR2 SYDVKM. V was clipped by 2 bases and J by 1 base; unmatched bases: 3. CDR3 length: 15 amino acids. The CDR3 region is CASSLAGGRSYEQYF. The CDR3 DNA sequence: TGTGCCAGCAGTTTAGCGGGAGGGCGATCCTACGAGCAGTACTTC.

This CDR3 is CASSKGILTDTQYF. The DNA of the CDR3 is TGTGCCAGCAGCAAGGGGATACTCACAGATACGCAGTATTTT. V is TRBV11-3 and J is TRBJ2-3; maybe TRBD1 (5 bases). In germline, CDR1 is SGHNT, CDR2 YENEEA. V lost 5 bases and J 2 bases, leaving 11 bases between the germline ends. The length of the CDR3 is 14 residues.

The V gene is TRBV5-5, the J gene TRBJ2-2; 8 bases fit TRBD1. Trimming removed 4 bases from V and 1 base from J; junction bases left unmatched: 6. The CDR3 loop spans 16 amino acids. Germline values: CDR1 SGHKS, CDR2 YYEKEE (reference sequence). Here the CDR3 reads CASSRGGTGNTGELFF. CDR3 nucleotides: TGTGCCAGCAGCCGCGGCGGGACAGGGAACACCGGGGAGCTGTTTTTT. Together with reference TRBV5-5 and TRBJ2-2, the CDR3 gives the full variable domain: DAGVTQSPTHLIKTRGQQVTLRCSPISGHKSVSWYQQVLGQGPQFIFQYYEKEERGRGNFPDRFSARQFPNYSSELNVNALLLGDSALYLCASSRGGTGNTGELFFGEGSRLTVL.

This clone was recorded many times. This chain joins TRBV4-1 and TRBJ2-1, with 10 bases identical to TRBD2. Trimming took 3 bases from V and 9 from J; bases not matched to a gene: 8. CDR1 and CDR2 (germline): MGHRA, YSYEKL. CDR3 size: 15 residues. The CDR3 region has the DNA TGCGCCAGCAGCCAGCCCCTAGCGGGAGCCGGTGAGCAGTTCTTC. Translating it yields CASSQPLAGAGEQFF.

A word on this clone: A far more abundant clone sits one base away, making this likely a read error. This chain joins TRBV30 and TRBJ2-3; D perhaps matches TRBD1 (5 bases). CDR1 and CDR2 (germline): GTSNPN, SVGIG (reference sequence). This CDR3 is built from 12 residues. In nucleotides, the CDR3 is TGTGCCTGGAGTACGGCCACAGGTACGCAGTATTTT. The encoded protein is CAWSTATGTQYF.

To note about this clone: This could be a read error, since a much larger clone is one nucleotide away. The chain links TRBV13 to TRBJ2-2, with TRBD2 matching 8 bases. The CDR3 is 14 amino acids. The V gene end was trimmed by 3 bases and the J gene end by 3 bases; junction bases not matched to a gene: 0. CDR1 and CDR2 from the germline V gene are PRHDT and FYEKMQ (reference sequence). The CDR3 sequence is CASSFGGDTGELFF. In nucleotides, the CDR3 is TGTGCCAGCAGCTTCGGGGGGGACACCGGGGAGCTGTTTTTT. The variable domain in full, completed from reference TRBV13 and TRBJ2-2, reads AAGVIQSPRHLIKEKRETATLKCYPIPRHDTVYWYQQGPGQDPQFLISFYEKMQSDKGSIPDRFSAQQFSDYHSELNMSSLELGDSALYFCASSFGGDTGELFFGEGSRLTVL.

For this clone: The sample carries other DNA sequences with the same CDR3. This chain uses TRBV28 with TRBJ1-2; 8 bases line up with TRBD1. J lost 4 bases, V lost 2 bases, and 6 bases had no gene match. Per germline, CDR1 MDHEN and CDR2 SYDVKM. This CDR3 is built from 15 residues. For the CDR3, the DNA is TGTGCCAGCAGTTTAGTGGGGACAGGATTCTATGGCTACACCTTC. Amino acids: CASSLVGTGFYGYTF.

The gene calls are TRBV6-1 and TRBJ1-4; D not certain. V was clipped by 3 bases and J by 4 bases, with 12 bases between them. The CDR3 has 15 amino acids. Germline loops: CDR1 MNHNS, CDR2 SASEGT. The CDR3 DNA is TGTGCCAGCAGTGAGCTATTAGGGTATAATGAAAAACTGTTTTTT. As protein: CASSELLGYNEKLFF.

The chain has TRBV5-5 and TRBJ2-7; 10 bases line up with TRBD1. Germline values: CDR1 SGHKS, CDR2 YYEKEE (reference sequence). The CDR3 runs 15 residues. V shed 4 bases and J 3 bases; nucleotides not matched to a gene: 7. The CDR3 loop reads CASSIGQGDGYEQYF. For the CDR3, the DNA is TGTGCCAGCAGCATCGGACAGGGGGACGGCTACGAGCAGTACTTC.

This sequence joins TRBV28 and TRBJ1-6, with D hard to call. V dropped 7 bases and J dropped 5 bases, with 15 bases sitting between them. The germline gives CDR1 MDHEN, CDR2 SYDVKM. The CDR3 is 15 amino acids. The CDR3 nucleotides are TGTGCCAGCACCCCAACCCGTGGAGATAATTCACCCCTCCACTTT. Translation: CASTPTRGDNSPLHF.